The 10 T cell receptor beta chains presented below share a single source sample, sequenced in a study of beta chain features in type 1 diabetes. Of the isolated RNA, all was reverse transcribed, and so the sequenced material was expressed TCRB transcripts. Profiling relied on immunoSEQ multiplex PCR, and the TCRdb table lists in-frame clones only, not all of them. Found here are more than 95,000 clones, 15% to 20% of them singletons; the top ten hold roughly 2.6%. Their antigens remain unidentified. Study-wide results and limits: Type 1 diabetes patients had moderately but significantly shorter TCRB CDR3s in all four CD4+ subsets.

What was sequenced was central memory CD4+ T cells from blood. The receptor set was obtained from a man aged 18 to 29 with type 1 diabetes.

J is TRBJ2-5 and V is TRBV7-2; TRBD2 agrees at 9 bases. J gave up 4 bases and V 4 bases, and 4 bases lay outside the gene matches. Per germline, CDR1 SGHTA and CDR2 FQGNSA. This CDR3 is 14 amino acids long. In nucleotides, the CDR3 is TGTGCCAGCAGCTCCGTAGCGGGAGCAGAGACCCAGTACTTC. Translated: CASSSVAGAETQYF. The variable domain in full, with the rest retrieved from reference TRBV7-2 and TRBJ2-5, is GAGVSQSPSNKVTEKGKDVELRCDPISGHTALYWYRQSLGQGLEFLIYFQGNSAPDKSGLPSDRFSAERTGGSVSTLTIQRTQQEDSAVYLCASSSVAGAETQYFGPGTRLLVL.

This chain uses TRBV11-2 with TRBJ1-1; the D gene is possibly TRBD1 (5 bases). Trimming cost V 3 bases and J 4 bases, with 18 bases left between them. Per germline, CDR1 SGHAT and CDR2 FQNNGV. The CDR3 is made up of 16 amino acids. CDR3 sequence (DNA): TGTGCCAGCAGCTTCCGGGACGGGAAGAGGAGCACTGAAGCTTTCTTT. Protein sequence: CASSFRDGKRSTEAFF. Full variable domain (outside the CDR3, taken from reference TRBV11-2 and TRBJ1-1): EAGVAQSPRYKIIEKRQSVAFWCNPISGHATLYWYQQILGQGPKLLIQFQNNGVVDDSQLPKDRFSAERLKGVDSTLKIQPAKLEDSAVYLCASSFRDGKRSTEAFFGQGTRLTVV.

This clone was found a few times. The sample has other DNA sequences that encode this CDR3 too. The rearrangement joins TRBV2 to TRBJ2-5; D tentatively fits TRBD1 or TRBD2 (6 bases each). V was shortened by 4 bases and J by 5 bases, with 11 bases between the two germline ends. Per the germline V gene, CDR1 is SNHLY and CDR2 is FYNNEI. The CDR3 runs 13 residues. The CDR3 DNA is TGTGCCAGCAGTGTCGGGGGCGTTGAGACCCAGTACTTC. It encodes CASSVGGVETQYF.

Concerning this clone itself: Additional DNA sequences in this sample encode the identical CDR3. This chain uses TRBV28 with TRBJ1-2; 7 positions agree with TRBD1. J lost 2 bases, V lost 6 bases, and 3 bases had no gene match. The CDR3 length is 13 residues. CDR1 MDHEN and CDR2 SYDVKM come from the germline V gene. CDR3 sequence (DNA): TGTGCCAGCAGCCTGGGACAGAACTATGGCTACACCTTC. As protein: CASSLGQNYGYTF.

The gene calls are TRBV18 and TRBJ1-1; D might be TRBD1 (6 bases). The CDR3 extends over 13 amino acids. V was clipped by 6 bases and J by 8 bases, with 16 bases between them. Germline V gene sequence: CDR1 KGHSH, CDR2 LQKENI. CDR3 nucleotide sequence: TGTGCCAGCTCCCCAGGAGGGGGGGTAGAAGCTTTCTTT. This encodes CASSPGGGVEAFF.

This clone was observed a few times. The chain links TRBV25-1 to TRBJ2-5; maybe TRBD1 (5 bases). Germline CDR1 reads MGHDK; CDR2 reads SYGVNS. The CDR3 is made up of 13 amino acids. Trimming left V 3 bases short and J 11 bases short, with 16 bases between. The CDR3 sequence is CASSDYQGQVQYF. The CDR3 DNA is TGTGCCAGCAGTGACTATCAGGGTCAGGTGCAGTACTTC.

The table lists this clone with a few counts. This sequence joins TRBV6-5 and TRBJ2-1; possibly TRBD1 for D (5 bases). The CDR3 has 13 amino acids. The V end was cut by 0 bases, the J end by 10 bases, with 10 bases between. Germline V gives CDR1 MNHEY, CDR2 SVGAGI. Written as DNA, the CDR3 is TGTGCCAGCAGTTACTCGATACAGGCGGAGCAGTTCTTC. Its protein product is CASSYSIQAEQFF.

This clone has more than one count but fewer than ten. The chain employs TRBV4-3 and TRBJ2-2, with D possibly matching TRBD1 (6 bases). The CDR3 contains 13 residues. CDR1 and CDR2 from the germline V gene are LGHNA and YSLEER. V lost 8 bases and J 5 bases, leaving 12 bases between the germline ends. CDR3 residues: CASRPQGTGELFF. CDR3 nucleotide sequence: TGCGCCAGCCGCCCCCAGGGGACCGGGGAGCTGTTTTTT.

Notes on this clone: A junction boundary mismatches the germline segment, possibly from a read error. The gene calls are TRBV4-2 and TRBJ1-1; D gene unclear. The germline V gene encodes CDR1 LGHNA and CDR2 YNFKEQ. The CDR3 consists of 12 residues. The CDR3, as DNA: TGTGCCAGCAGCTTAGTTGACACTGAAGTTTTCTTT. Its protein is CASSLVDTEVFF.

This clone appeared a few times. The chain joins TRBV6-6 to TRBJ2-2; maybe TRBD2 (6 bases). CDR3 length equals 15 residues. The V end was cut by 4 bases, the J end by 9 bases, with 18 bases between. CDR1 is MNHNY, CDR2 SVGAGI, per germline (reference sequence). The CDR3 sequence: CASSSPSSEGRELFF. CDR3 nucleotides: TGTGCCAGCAGTTCCCCCTCTAGCGAAGGAAGGGAGCTGTTTTTT.